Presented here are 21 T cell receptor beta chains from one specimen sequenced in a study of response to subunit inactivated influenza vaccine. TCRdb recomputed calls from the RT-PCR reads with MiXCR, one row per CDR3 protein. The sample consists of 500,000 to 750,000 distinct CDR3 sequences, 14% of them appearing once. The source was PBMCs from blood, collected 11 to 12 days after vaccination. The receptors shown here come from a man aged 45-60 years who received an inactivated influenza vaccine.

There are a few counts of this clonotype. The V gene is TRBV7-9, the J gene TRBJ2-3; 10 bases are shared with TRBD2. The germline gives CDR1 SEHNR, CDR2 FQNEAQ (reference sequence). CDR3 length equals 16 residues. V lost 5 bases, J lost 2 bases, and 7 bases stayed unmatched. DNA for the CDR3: TGTGCCAGCAGCCTAGGACTAGCGGAATTCACAGATACGCAGTATTTT. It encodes CASSLGLAEFTDTQYF.

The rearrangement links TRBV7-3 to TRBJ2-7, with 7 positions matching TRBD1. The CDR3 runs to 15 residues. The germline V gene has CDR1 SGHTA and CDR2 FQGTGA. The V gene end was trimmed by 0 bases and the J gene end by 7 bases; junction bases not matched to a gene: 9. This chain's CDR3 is CASSLTGQNFMEQYF. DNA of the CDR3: TGTGCCAGCAGCTTAACGGGACAGAACTTTATGGAGCAGTACTTC.

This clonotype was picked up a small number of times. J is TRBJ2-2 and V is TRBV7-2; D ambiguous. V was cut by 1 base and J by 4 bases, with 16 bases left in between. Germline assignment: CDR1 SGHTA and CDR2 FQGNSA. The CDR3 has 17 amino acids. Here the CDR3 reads CASSLVNPVYGTGELFF. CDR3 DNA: TGTGCCAGCAGCTTAGTAAATCCAGTGTATGGCACCGGGGAGCTGTTTTTT.

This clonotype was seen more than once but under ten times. The CDR3: CASSGGGQGTEAFF. The CDR3 DNA is TGCGCCAGCAGCGGGGGGGGACAGGGGACTGAAGCTTTCTTT. The V gene is TRBV5-1, the J gene TRBJ1-1; 10 bases line up with TRBD1. Germline-derived CDR1 and CDR2 are SGHRS and YFSETQ. The CDR3 covers 14 residues. After removal of 4 bases from V and 5 bases from J, the junction contained 5 bases not matched to a gene. Filled out from reference TRBV5-1 and TRBJ1-1, the complete variable domain reads KAGVTQTPRYLIKTRGQQVTLSCSPISGHRSVSWYQQTPGQGLQFLFEYFSETQRNKGNFPGRFSGRQFSNSRSEMNVSTLELGDSALYLCASSGGGQGTEAFFGQGTRLTVV.

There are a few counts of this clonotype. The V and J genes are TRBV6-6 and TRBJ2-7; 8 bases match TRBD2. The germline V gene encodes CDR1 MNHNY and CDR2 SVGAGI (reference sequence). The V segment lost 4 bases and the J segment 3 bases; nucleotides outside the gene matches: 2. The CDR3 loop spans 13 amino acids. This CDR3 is CASSSAGVYEQYF. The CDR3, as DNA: TGTGCCAGCAGTTCAGCGGGAGTCTACGAGCAGTACTTC.

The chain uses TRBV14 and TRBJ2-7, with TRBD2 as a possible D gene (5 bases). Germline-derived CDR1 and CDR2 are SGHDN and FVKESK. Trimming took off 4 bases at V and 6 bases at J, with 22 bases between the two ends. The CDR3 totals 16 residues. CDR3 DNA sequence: TGTGCCAGCAGCCCTACAGCAGAGGGATTCGCCGGCGAGCAGTACTTC. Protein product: CASSPTAEGFAGEQYF.

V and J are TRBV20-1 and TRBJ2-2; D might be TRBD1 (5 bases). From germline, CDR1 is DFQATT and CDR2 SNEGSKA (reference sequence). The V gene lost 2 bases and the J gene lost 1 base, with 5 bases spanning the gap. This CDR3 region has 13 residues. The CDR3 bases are TGCAGTGCTAGAAGGGGGAACACCGGGGAGCTGTTTTTT. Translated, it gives CSARRGNTGELFF.

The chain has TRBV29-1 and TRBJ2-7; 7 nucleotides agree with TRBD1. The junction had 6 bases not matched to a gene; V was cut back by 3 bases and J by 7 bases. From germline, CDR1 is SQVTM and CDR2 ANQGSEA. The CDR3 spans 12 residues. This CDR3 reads CSVEIAGGEQYF. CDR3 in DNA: TGCAGCGTTGAGATCGCAGGGGGAGAGCAGTACTTC.

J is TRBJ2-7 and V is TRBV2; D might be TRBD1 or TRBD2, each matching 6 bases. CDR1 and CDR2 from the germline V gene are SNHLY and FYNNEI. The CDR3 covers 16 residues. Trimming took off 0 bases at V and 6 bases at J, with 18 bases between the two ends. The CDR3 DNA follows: TGTGCCAGCAGTGAAGCGGCTGGCGGGACAAAACGCGAGCAGTACTTC. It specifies CASSEAAGGTKREQYF.

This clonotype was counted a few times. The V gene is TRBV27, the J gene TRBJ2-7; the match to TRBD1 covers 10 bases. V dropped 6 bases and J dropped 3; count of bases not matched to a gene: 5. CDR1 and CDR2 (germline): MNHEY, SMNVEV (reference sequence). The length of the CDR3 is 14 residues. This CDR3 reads CASRLGTGVYEQYF. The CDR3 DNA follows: TGTGCCAGCAGATTAGGGACAGGGGTCTACGAGCAGTACTTC.

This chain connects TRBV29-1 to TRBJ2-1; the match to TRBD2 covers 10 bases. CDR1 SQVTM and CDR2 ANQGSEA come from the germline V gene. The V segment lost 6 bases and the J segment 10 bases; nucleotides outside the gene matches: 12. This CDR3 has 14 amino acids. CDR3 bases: TGCAGCGTAAGGACTAGCGGTCTGAGAGGGGAGCAGTTCTTC. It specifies CSVRTSGLRGEQFF.

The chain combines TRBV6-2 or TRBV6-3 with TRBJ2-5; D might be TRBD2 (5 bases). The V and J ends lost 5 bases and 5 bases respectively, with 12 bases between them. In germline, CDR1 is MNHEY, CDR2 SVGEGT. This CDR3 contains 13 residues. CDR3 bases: TGTGCCAGCAGTGCAACTAGGTTGGAGACCCAGTACTTC. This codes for CASSATRLETQYF.

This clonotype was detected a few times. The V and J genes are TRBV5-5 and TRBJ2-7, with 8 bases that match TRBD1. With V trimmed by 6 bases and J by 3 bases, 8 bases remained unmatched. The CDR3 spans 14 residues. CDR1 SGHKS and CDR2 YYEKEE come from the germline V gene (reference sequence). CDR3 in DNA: TGTGCCAGCACCAGTTGGACAGGGATCTACGAGCAGTACTTC. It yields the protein CASTSWTGIYEQYF. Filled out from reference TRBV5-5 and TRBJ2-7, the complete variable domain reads DAGVTQSPTHLIKTRGQQVTLRCSPISGHKSVSWYQQVLGQGPQFIFQYYEKEERGRGNFPDRFSARQFPNYSSELNVNALLLGDSALYLCASTSWTGIYEQYFGPGTRLTVT.

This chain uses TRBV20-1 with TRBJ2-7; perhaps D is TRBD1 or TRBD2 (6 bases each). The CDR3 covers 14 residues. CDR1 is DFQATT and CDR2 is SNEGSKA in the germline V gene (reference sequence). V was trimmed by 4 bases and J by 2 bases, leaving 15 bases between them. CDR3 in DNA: TGCAGTGCTATGCCGGGGGCAGGGACCTACGAGCAGTACTTC. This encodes CSAMPGAGTYEQYF.

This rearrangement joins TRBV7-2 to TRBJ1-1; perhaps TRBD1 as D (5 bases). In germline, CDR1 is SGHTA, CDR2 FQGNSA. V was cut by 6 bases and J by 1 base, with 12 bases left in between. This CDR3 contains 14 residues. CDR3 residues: CASRSPTGNTEAFF. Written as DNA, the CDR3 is TGTGCCAGCAGATCGCCTACAGGGAACACTGAAGCTTTCTTT.

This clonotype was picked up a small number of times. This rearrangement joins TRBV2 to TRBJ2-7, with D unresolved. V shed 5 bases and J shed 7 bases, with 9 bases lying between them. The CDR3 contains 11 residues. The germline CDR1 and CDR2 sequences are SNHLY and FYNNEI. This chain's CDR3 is CASSQVAEQYF. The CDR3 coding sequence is TGTGCCAGCAGTCAAGTAGCTGAGCAGTACTTC.

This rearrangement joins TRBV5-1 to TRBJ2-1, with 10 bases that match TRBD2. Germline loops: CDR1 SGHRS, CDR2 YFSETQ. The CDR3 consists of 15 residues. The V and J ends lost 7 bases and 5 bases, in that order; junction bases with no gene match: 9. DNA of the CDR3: TGCGCCAGCCGCCCCGCTAGCGGGAGTAACAATGAGCAGTTCTTC. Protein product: CASRPASGSNNEQFF.

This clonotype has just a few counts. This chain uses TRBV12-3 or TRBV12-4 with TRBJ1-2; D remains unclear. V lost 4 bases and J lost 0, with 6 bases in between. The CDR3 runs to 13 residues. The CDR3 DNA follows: TGTGCCAGCAGTTCCGCCACTAACTATGGCTACACCTTC. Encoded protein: CASSSATNYGYTF.

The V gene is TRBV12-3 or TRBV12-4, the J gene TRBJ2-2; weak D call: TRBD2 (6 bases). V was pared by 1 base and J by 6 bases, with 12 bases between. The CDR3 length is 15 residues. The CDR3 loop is CASSLGLGGAGELFF. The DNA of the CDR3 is TGTGCCAGCAGTTTAGGCCTAGGAGGGGCCGGGGAGCTGTTTTTT.

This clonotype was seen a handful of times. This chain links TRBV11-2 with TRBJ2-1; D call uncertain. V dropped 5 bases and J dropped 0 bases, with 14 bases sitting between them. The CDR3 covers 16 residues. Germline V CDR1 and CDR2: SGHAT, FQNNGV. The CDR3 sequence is CASSRAPGSSYNEQFF. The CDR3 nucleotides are TGTGCCAGCAGCCGAGCACCGGGTAGCTCCTACAATGAGCAGTTCTTC.

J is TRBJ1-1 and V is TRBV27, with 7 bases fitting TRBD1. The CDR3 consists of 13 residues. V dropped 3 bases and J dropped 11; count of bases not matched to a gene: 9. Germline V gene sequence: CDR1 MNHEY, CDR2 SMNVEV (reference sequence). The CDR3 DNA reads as TGTGCCAGCAGTTTCTTAGAGACAGGGAGGGCTTTCTTT. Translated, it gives CASSFLETGRAFF.